A single sample is the source of the 14 T cell receptor beta chains below, sequenced in a study of CD8+CD57+ T cells in acquired aplastic anemia. Template material for TCR beta VDJ and CDR3 profiling consisted of genomic DNA. One entry per CDR3 protein, called by TCRdb with MiXCR from the reads. The table shows around 170,000 distinct CDR3 sequences, with 50% to 75% occurring only once. Sequenced material: sorted CD4+, CD8+, or CD8+CD57+ T cells (not recorded which) from PBMCs. The receptors shown here come from a human donor in good health.

This clonotype was observed at least ten times. This chain connects TRBV7-9 to TRBJ2-5, with 10 bases aligning to TRBD2. V was pared by 5 bases and J by 3 bases, with 3 bases of the junction left unmatched. CDR1 is SEHNR and CDR2 is FQNEAQ in the germline V gene (reference sequence). The CDR3 runs to 14 residues. This CDR3 is CASSTGTSEETQYF. CDR3 sequence (DNA): TGTGCCAGCAGCACCGGGACTAGCGAAGAGACCCAGTACTTC.

This chain uses TRBV5-1 with TRBJ2-1; 7 bases fit TRBD1. CDR3 length equals 12 residues. The junction had 5 bases not matched to a gene; V was cut back by 7 bases and J by 7 bases. The germline CDR1 and CDR2 sequences are SGHRS and YFSETQ. CDR3 region: CASSTGKNEQFF. Here the CDR3 DNA reads TGCGCCAGCTCGACAGGGAAGAATGAGCAGTTCTTC.

The V gene is TRBV7-9, the J gene TRBJ2-7, with 11 positions matching TRBD1. J gave up 5 bases and V 0 bases, and 9 bases lay outside the gene matches. This CDR3 has 17 residues. Germline V gene data show CDR1 as SEHNR and CDR2 as FQNEAQ (reference sequence). The CDR3 DNA reads TGTGCCAGCAGCTTAGCGGTCGGGACAGGGGGTAGAGACGAGCAGTACTTC. Translated, it gives CASSLAVGTGGRDEQYF.

J is TRBJ2-2 and V is TRBV7-9; D possibly corresponds to TRBD2 (5 bases). The V and J ends lost 5 bases and 0 bases respectively, with 10 bases between them. Germline loops: CDR1 SEHNR, CDR2 FQNEAQ (reference sequence). The CDR3 runs to 15 residues. The CDR3 bases are TGTGCCAGCAGCCTCGGGGATCCGAACACCGGGGAGCTGTTTTTT. This gives the protein CASSLGDPNTGELFF.

As concerns this clonotype: A clone one base away is much larger, so this may be a read error. This CDR3 is CASSLTGVDYEQCF. The CDR3, as DNA: TGTGCCAGCAGCTTGACGGGAGTGGACTACGAGCAGTGCTTC. The rearrangement uses TRBV7-2 and TRBJ2-7, with D perhaps matching TRBD2 (6 bases). Germline V gene data show CDR1 as SGHTA and CDR2 as FQGNSA. CDR3 length: 14 residues.

CDR3 bases: TGTGCCAGCAGTTACTCCCCTACAGGGTCCAGCCCAGATACGCAGTATTTT. Its translation is CASSYSPTGSSPDTQYF. V and J are TRBV6-5 and TRBJ2-3; D may be TRBD1 (6 bases). The germline V gene encodes CDR1 MNHEY and CDR2 SVGAGI. Between the trimmed V and J ends, which lost 0 bases and 4 bases, there was a span of 17 bases. The CDR3 totals 17 residues.

The genes are TRBV20-1 and TRBJ2-1; no definite D call. From germline, CDR1 is DFQATT and CDR2 SNEGSKA (reference sequence). This CDR3 is built from 11 residues. Trimming took 3 bases from V and 12 from J, leaving 12 bases between them. CDR3 amino acids: CSASDGRRQFF. The CDR3 DNA sequence: TGCAGTGCTAGCGACGGGCGGAGGCAGTTCTTC.

This clonotype was seen ten or more times. The rearrangement uses TRBV15 and TRBJ2-1; 8 bases are a match to TRBD2. The CDR3 consists of 17 residues. The germline V gene has CDR1 LNHNV and CDR2 YYDKDF (reference sequence). V lost 1 base to trimming and J lost 2 bases; unmatched junction nucleotides: 7. The CDR3 bases are TGTGCCACCAGCAGAGGTGGTGCGGGGGGAGCCTACAATGAGCAGTTCTTC. This codes for CATSRGGAGGAYNEQFF. The full variable domain, completed using reference TRBV15 and TRBJ2-1, is DAMVIQNPRYQVTQFGKPVTLSCSQTLNHNVMYWYQQKSSQAPKLLFHYYDKDFNNEADTPDNFQSRRPNTSFCFLDIRSPGLGDTAMYLCATSRGGAGGAYNEQFFGPGTRLTVL.

This clonotype was seen a few times. Compared with germline, one end of the junction differs, possibly owing to a read error. The V and J genes are TRBV27 and TRBJ2-1; a weak D match, TRBD2 (6 bases). The germline V gene encodes CDR1 MNHEY and CDR2 SMNVEV (reference sequence). The CDR3 is 15 residues long. The CDR3 here is CASSLSSGLYNEQFF. The DNA for the CDR3 is TGTGCCAGCAGTCTATCCAGCGGGCTTTACAATGAGCAGTTCTTC.

This chain links TRBV2 with TRBJ1-1; no reliable D call. Trimming left V 7 bases short and J 3 bases short, with 9 bases between. Germline values: CDR1 SNHLY, CDR2 FYNNEI. The CDR3 totals 12 residues. The CDR3 loop reads CASTLSDTEAFF. CDR3 coding DNA: TGTGCCAGCACGCTCTCGGACACTGAAGCTTTCTTT.

This clonotype was seen a few times. The gene calls are TRBV27 and TRBJ2-3, with 10 bases lining up with TRBD2. The CDR3 totals 17 residues. V lost 4 bases to trimming and J lost 0 bases; unmatched junction nucleotides: 7. Germline CDR1 MNHEY, CDR2 SMNVEV (reference sequence). This CDR3 is CASSWTGLASSTDTQYF. The CDR3 bases are TGTGCCAGCAGTTGGACGGGACTAGCGTCTAGCACAGATACGCAGTATTTT.

There are many counts of this clonotype. The chain has TRBV2 and TRBJ2-7; D is uncertain. This CDR3 region has 15 residues. Germline CDR1 reads SNHLY; CDR2 reads FYNNEI. V was trimmed by 4 bases and J by 2 bases, leaving 15 bases between them. For the CDR3, the DNA is TGTGCCAGCAGTGGAAAGACCGGGTTTCCCTACGAGCAGTACTTC. It is translated as CASSGKTGFPYEQYF. Full variable domain (missing parts from reference TRBV2 and TRBJ2-7): EPEVTQTPSHQVTQMGQEVILRCVPISNHLYFYWYRQILGQKVEFLVSFYNNEISEKSEIFDDQFSVERPDGSNFTLKIRSTKLEDSAMYFCASSGKTGFPYEQYFGPGTRLTVT.

This clonotype occurred many times. The chain has TRBV5-6 and TRBJ2-2; no clear D gene. This CDR3 has 13 amino acids. Germline CDR1 reads SGHDT; CDR2 reads YYEEEE. V was pared by 0 bases and J by 6 bases, with 6 bases between. The CDR3 DNA reads as TGTGCCAGCAGCTTGGTTTCGTCCGGGGAGCTGTTTTTT. Translated, it gives CASSLVSSGELFF.

The gene calls are TRBV20-1 and TRBJ2-2; D uncertain. The germline V and J ends were trimmed by 0 bases and 7 bases, with 6 bases remaining between them. The CDR3 loop spans 12 amino acids. The germline V gene has CDR1 DFQATT and CDR2 SNEGSKA (reference sequence). This CDR3 is CSARDLIGELFF. CDR3 in DNA: TGCAGTGCTAGAGATCTAATCGGGGAGCTGTTTTTT.